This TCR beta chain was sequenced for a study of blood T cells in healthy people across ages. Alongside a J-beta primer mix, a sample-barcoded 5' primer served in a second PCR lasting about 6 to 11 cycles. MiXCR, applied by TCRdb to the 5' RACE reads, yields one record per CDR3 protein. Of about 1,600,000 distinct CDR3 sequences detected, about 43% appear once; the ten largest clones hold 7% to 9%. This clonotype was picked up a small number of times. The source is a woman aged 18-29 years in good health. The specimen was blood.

CDR3 sequence reads: CASSLRVGSDQPQHF. CDR3 nucleotide sequence: TGTGCCAGCAGCTTAAGGGTCGGCAGCGATCAGCCCCAGCATTTT. The V gene is TRBV7-2, the J gene TRBJ1-5; D remains ambiguous. The germline CDR1 and CDR2 sequences are SGHTA and FQGNSA. Trimming shortened V by 2 bases and J by 5 bases, and 13 bases separated the two germline ends. This CDR3 is built from 15 residues.